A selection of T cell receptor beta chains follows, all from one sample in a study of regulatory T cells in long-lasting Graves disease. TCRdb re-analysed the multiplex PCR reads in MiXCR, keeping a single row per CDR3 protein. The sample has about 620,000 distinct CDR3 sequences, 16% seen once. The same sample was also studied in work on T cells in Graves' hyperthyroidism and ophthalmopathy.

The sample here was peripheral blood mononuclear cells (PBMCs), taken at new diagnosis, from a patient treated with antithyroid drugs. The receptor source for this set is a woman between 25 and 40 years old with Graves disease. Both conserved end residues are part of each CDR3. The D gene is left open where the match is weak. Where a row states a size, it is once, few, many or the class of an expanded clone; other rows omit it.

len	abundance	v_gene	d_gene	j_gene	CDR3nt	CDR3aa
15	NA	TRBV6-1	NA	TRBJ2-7	TGTGCCAGCAGCCCAGCGGGCGCAGGTCTCTACGAGCAGTACTTC	CASSPAGAGLYEQYF
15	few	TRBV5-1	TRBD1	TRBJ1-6	TGCGCCAGCAGCTTGGCGGACAGGACGGGATCACCCCTCCACTTT	CASSLADRTGSPLHF
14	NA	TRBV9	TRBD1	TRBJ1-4	TGTGCCAGCAGCGTGGACAGGGGAGGCGAAAAACTGTTTTTT	CASSVDRGGEKLFF
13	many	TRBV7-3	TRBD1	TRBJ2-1	TGTGCCAGCAGCCCTCAGGGGGTGGGTGAGCAGTTCTTC	CASSPQGVGEQFF
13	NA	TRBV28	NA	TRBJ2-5	TGTGCCAGCAGTTTTCCCAGGGTCGAGACCCAGTACTTC	CASSFPRVETQYF
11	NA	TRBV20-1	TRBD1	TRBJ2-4	TGCAGTCCCCGGGACAGGGATATTCAGTACTTC	CSPRDRDIQYF
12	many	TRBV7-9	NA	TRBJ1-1	TGTGCCAGCAGCCCACTTAGCACTGAAGCTTTCTTT	CASSPLSTEAFF
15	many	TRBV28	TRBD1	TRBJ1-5	TGTGCCAGCAGTACCCCGGCGACAGGGAATCAGCCCCAGCATTTT	CASSTPATGNQPQHF
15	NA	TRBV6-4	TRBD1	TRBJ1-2	TGTGCCAGCAGCCAGGGGGCCACGGGGAACTATGGCTACACCTTC	CASSQGATGNYGYTF
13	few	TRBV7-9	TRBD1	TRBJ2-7	TGTGCCAGCACCGGACAGGCTTCCTCCGAGCAGTACTTC	CASTGQASSEQYF
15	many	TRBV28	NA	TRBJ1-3	TGTGCCAGCAGTTCCCTATTGCAGATTGGAAACACCATATATTTT	CASSSLLQIGNTIYF
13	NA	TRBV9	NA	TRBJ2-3	TGTGCCAGCAGCGTAGAATTCACAGATACGCAGTATTTT	CASSVEFTDTQYF
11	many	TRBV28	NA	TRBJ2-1	TGTGCCAGCAGTTCGATGAATGAGCAGTTCTTC	CASSSMNEQFF
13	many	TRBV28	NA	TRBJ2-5	TGTGCCAGCAGCGAGGAGGCAGGGCAGACCCAGTACTTC	CASSEEAGQTQYF
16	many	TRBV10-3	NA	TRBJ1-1	TGTGCCATCAGTGAGTCAGGAGGGGCCATGAACACTGAAGCTTTCTTT	CAISESGGAMNTEAFF